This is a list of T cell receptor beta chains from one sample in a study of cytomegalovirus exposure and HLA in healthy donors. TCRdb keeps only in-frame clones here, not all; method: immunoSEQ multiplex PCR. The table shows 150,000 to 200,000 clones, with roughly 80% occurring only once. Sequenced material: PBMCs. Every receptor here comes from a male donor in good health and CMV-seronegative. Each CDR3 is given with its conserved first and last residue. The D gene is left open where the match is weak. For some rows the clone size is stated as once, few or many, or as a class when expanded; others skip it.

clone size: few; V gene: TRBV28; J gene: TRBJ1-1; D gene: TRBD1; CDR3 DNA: TGTGCCAGCAGTTTATTCGACAGGGGACGGAGGAACACTGAAGCTTTCTTT; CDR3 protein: CASSLFDRGRRNTEAFF
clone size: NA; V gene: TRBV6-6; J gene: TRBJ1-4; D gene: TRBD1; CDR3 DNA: TGTGCCAGCAGTTACGCGATGCCCGGGACAGCAGAAAACCTGTTTTTT; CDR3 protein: CASSYAMPGTAENLFF
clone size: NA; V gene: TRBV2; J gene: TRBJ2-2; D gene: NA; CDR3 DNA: TGTGCCAGCACGGTCCAGGGCCGATCGAACACCGGGGAGCTGTTTTTT; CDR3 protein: CASTVQGRSNTGELFF
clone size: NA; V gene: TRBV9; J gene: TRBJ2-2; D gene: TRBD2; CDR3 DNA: TGTGCCAGCAGCGTAGGACTAGCGGGTGCCACCGGGGAGCTGTTTTTT; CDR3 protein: CASSVGLAGATGELFF
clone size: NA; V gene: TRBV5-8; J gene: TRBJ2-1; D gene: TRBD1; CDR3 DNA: TGTGCCAGCAGGCCCGGGACAGGGGCCTACAATGAGCAGTTCTTC; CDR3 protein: CASRPGTGAYNEQFF
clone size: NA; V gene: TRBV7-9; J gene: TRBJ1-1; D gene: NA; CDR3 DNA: TGTGCCAGCAGCTTAGTGGGTGGGAGGGGGGCTGAAGCTTTCTTT; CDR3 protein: CASSLVGGRGAEAFF
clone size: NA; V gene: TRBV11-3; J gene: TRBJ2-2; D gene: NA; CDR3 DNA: TGTGCCAGCAGCTTAGGGGGCCCCAACACCGGGGAGCTGTTTTTT; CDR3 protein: CASSLGGPNTGELFF
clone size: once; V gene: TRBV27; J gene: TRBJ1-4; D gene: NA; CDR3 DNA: TGTGCCAGCAGTCCCCGGGGTCGGGAAAAACTGTTTTTT; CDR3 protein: CASSPRGREKLFF
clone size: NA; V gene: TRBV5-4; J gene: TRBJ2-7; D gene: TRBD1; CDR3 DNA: TGTGCCAGCAGCTTCGGGACAGGGCTCCCCTACGAGCAGTACTTC; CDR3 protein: CASSFGTGLPYEQYF
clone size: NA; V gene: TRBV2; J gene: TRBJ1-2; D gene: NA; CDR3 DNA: TGTGCCAGCAGTGAAGCGAGGGCTTATGGCTACACCTTC; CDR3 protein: CASSEARAYGYTF
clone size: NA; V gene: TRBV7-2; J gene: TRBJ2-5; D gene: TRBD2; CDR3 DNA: TGTGCCAGCCAAGTGGGACTACCCCGGGGAGAGACCCAGTACTTC; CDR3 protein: CASQVGLPRGETQYF
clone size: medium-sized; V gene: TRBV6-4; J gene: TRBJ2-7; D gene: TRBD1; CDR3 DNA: TGTGCCAGCAGTCCCGGGACAGGGTCCTACGAGCAGTACTTC; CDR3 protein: CASSPGTGSYEQYF
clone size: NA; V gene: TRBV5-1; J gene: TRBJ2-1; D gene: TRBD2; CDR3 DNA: TGCGCCAGCAGCTTGGTTAGCGGGGGGGCGGGCTCCTACAATGAGCAGTTCTTC; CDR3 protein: CASSLVSGGAGSYNEQFF
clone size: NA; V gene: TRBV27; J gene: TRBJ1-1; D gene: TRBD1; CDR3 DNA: TGTGCCAGCAGTGCCGACAGGGGGCATCCTGAAGCTTTCTTT; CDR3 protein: CASSADRGHPEAFF